The entry that follows covers one T cell receptor (beta chain) sequence. This clonotype was counted a few times. No cognate antigen has been identified for it. Qualities for individual bases were not recorded, and no much larger clone is one base off. These data come from a study of post-analysis software for immune sequencing data (dated by TCRdb to about 2015). For the study in its entirety: Recorded disease courses included relapsing-remitting, secondary progressive and progressive-relapsing multiple sclerosis, with some patients lacking subtype annotation. The patient repertoires were compared against about 10 previously published healthy control repertoires obtained from donors aged about 6 to 26 years. A subset of samples was prepared in parallel using single-end sample barcoding, then pooled and co-amplified after Illumina adapter ligation. Overall study results and their limits: Significantly higher frequencies in patients than in controls were found for about five TRBV segments, including TRBV5-6, TRBV5-1 and TRBV20-1. The control group was slightly older than the multiple sclerosis patient group. Multiple sclerosis patients had significantly lower normalized Chao1 diversity than controls, a result that suggests substantial peripheral T-cell clonal expansion. Direct clustering with F measure revealed strong co-clustering of samples prepared in the same batch, which led to a batch-effect correction.

TCR beta repertoires were profiled from peripheral blood of approximately 13 young patients with multiple sclerosis to demonstrate the VDJtools post-analysis software. Multiple sclerosis patients were children and adolescents aged about 6 to 15 years. Library method: PCR. The data were produced on an Illumina HiSeq 2500. Unique molecular identifiers were incorporated into TCR beta cDNA libraries to reduce PCR and sequencing biases. Roughly 500,000 cDNA molecules were obtained for every 1 to 10 million input T cells, so each molecule roughly corresponded to one T cell. The same protocol used for the earlier healthy control dataset was applied to prepare and sequence the patient libraries. Samples belonging to the same batch were prepared together, multiplexed and sequenced on a shared HiSeq lane. Turning to the authors' computational methods: MIGEC was used to process the raw barcoded reads, and molecular identifier groups with only a single read were discarded before consensus assembly and CDR3 extraction. VDJtools was used for post-analysis of the clonotype tables, with diversity normalized by down-sampling every dataset to the smallest sample size. To correct batch-related cross-sample contamination, repertoire overlap clustering matched CDR3 amino acid sequences but not nucleotide sequences. The public reads were reprocessed in TCRdb via fastp at Q25 and MiXCR, keeping in-frame beta chains. All rows with the same CDR3 protein become a single entry with the most common DNA and genes. The V and J calls shown here were made by TCRdb, not taken from the authors' results. This sample holds 750,000 to 900,000 distinct CDR3 sequences; around 46% were observed only once. The ten largest clonotypes hold roughly 4.9% of the sample.

V is pruned by 5 bases and J by 6 bases, leaving 7 bases of the junction without a gene match. Inclusive of the bounding cysteine and phenylalanine, the CDR3 is 13 residues long. Here the CDR3 DNA is all that survives: 39 bases in frame from base 1. According to the germline V gene, CDR1 reads SQVTM and CDR2 reads ANQGSEA. The chain is encoded by TRBV29-1 joined to TRBJ2-7; 10 junctional bases match TRBD2. Sample: blood. The source of this sequence is a girl between 5 and 17 years old with multiple sclerosis. The CDR3 corresponds to CSVQREGLSEQYF. The DNA reads as follows: TGCAGCGTTCAGCGGGAGGGCCTAAGCGAGCAGTACTTC.